The clone carrying this T cell receptor beta chain qualifies as large. Its matching antigen is unknown. The sorted Tregs were CD4+CD25+CD127-/low cells. General study points: Tumor-infiltrating Treg TCR alpha and beta sequences overlapped most with tumor naive CD4+ T cells, then blood naive. Naive CD4+ cells shared approximately 13% of tumor Treg sequences. Tumor memory CD4+ T cell TCR gene usage clustered with blood and lymph node memory CD4+ cells and lymph node naive CD4+ cells.

The TRBV12-4/TRBJ1-2 clonotypes were amplified using barcode primers with ligated adaptors. MiXCR, run by TCRdb on the multiplex PCR reads, gives a single entry per CDR3 protein. The sample carries about 690 distinct CDR3 sequences, 10% recorded once. The CDR3 consists of 11 residues. V lost 2 bases and J 7 bases, leaving 5 bases between the germline ends. The sequenced material came from Tregs sorted from blood. The rearrangement links TRBV12-3 or TRBV12-4 to TRBJ1-2; D gene uncertain. The clonotype comes from a female donor with breast cancer. CDR3 coding DNA: TGTGCCAGCAGTTTAATCAGTGGCTACACCTTC. This codes for CASSLISGYTF.